The clone carrying this T cell receptor (beta chain) was detected only once. The record originates from a study of blood T cell repertoires in COVID-19. Between the trimmed V and J ends, which lost 1 base and 5 bases, there was a span of 10 bases. CDR3 length equals 15 residues. As handled by the study authors: Using reference gene primer amplification, nucleated cell counts were estimated. Profiling relied on immunoSEQ multiplex PCR, and the TCRdb table lists in-frame clones only, not all of them. Clone size and V and J calls were adopted from that table, with D and trimming inferred from the DNA. The sample includes about 77,000 clones, around three quarters of them seen just once.

This receptor was obtained from a woman between 65 and 79 years old with acute or convalescent COVID-19. The chain couples TRBV5-7 to TRBJ1-6; D is uncertain. TRBV5-7 is an open reading frame whose function is uncertain. The sequenced material came from peripheral blood. CDR3 residues: CASSLFTDDNSPLHF. The DNA for the CDR3 is TGTGCCAGCAGCTTGTTCACAGATGATAATTCACCCCTCCACTTT.